This TCR beta chain was observed in a study of blood T cell repertoires in COVID-19. For the study at large: Specimens from acute and convalescent COVID-19 originated in the United States, Italy and Spain. Sources were T cells, B-cell-depleted T cells, or PBMCs; the material itself was cDNA or gDNA.

CDR3 length: 16 residues. Germline lookup yields CDR1 MNHEY and CDR2 SMNVEV (reference sequence). With 8 bases clipped from V and 0 bases from J, the junction kept 9 bases outside the gene matches. Per the study methods: It was from reference gene primer amplification that nucleated cell counts were estimated. TCRdb's table, derived via immunoSEQ multiplex PCR, lists solely in-frame clones and lacks some. V, J and clone size are taken as reported in that table, and D and trimming were inferred from the DNA itself. The table includes 270,000 or so clones, about nine tenths detected once. The chain has TRBV27 and TRBJ2-3, with TRBD1 matching over 9 bases. This clonotype originated in a woman between 35 and 50 years old who had recovered from COVID-19. The sequenced sample was peripheral blood. CDR3 in DNA: TGTGCCAGCCGAGCCGGGACAGGGTCTAGCACAGATACGCAGTATTTT. This translates into CASRAGTGSSTDTQYF.